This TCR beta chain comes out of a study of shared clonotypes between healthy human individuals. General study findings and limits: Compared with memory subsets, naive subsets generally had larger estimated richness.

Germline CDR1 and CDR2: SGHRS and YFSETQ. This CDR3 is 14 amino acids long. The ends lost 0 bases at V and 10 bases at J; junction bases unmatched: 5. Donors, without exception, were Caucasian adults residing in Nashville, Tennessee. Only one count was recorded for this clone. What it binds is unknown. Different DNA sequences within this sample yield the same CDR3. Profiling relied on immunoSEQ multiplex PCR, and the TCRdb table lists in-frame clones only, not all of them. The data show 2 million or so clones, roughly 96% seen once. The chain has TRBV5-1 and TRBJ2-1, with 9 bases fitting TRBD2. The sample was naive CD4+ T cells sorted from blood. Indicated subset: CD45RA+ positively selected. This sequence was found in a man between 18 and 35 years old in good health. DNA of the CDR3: TGCGCCAGCAGCTTGGCGCTAGCGGGAAACGAGCAGTTCTTC. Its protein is CASSLALAGNEQFF.